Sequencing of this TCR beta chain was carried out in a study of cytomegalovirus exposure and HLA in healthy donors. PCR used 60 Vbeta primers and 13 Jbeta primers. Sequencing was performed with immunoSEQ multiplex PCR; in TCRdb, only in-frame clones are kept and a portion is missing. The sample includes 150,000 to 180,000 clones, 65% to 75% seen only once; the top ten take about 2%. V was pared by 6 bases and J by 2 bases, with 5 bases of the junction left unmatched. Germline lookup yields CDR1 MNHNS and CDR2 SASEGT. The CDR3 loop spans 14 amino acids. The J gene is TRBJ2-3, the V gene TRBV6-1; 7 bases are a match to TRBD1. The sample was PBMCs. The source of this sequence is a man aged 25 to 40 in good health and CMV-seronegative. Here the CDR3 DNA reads TGTGCCAGCAGACCCGGGACAGCCACAGATACGCAGTATTTT. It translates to CASRPGTATDTQYF.